This T cell receptor (beta chain) was recovered during a study of PD-L1 blockade in urothelial cancer. About the research overall: As for prior chemotherapy regimens, patients had received 0 to 3.

Trimming shortened V by 7 bases and J by 6 bases, and 22 bases separated the two germline ends. Germline assignment: CDR1 SNHLY and CDR2 FYNNEI. CDR3 size: 15 residues. TCRdb's copy holds only in-frame clones and misses some; the assay was immunoSEQ multiplex PCR. Of tens of thousands of clones listed, roughly 84% are singletons. The time point is: pretreatment peripheral blood. This clonotype was sampled from a man in his fifties or sixties with urothelial cancer. The sample in question was PBMCs, obtained around atezolizumab (anti-PD-L1) treatment. The gene calls are TRBV2 and TRBJ2-7, with a tentative D call TRBD2 (7 bases). CDR3 loop: CASKGTDGGQAEQYF. The DNA for the CDR3 is TGTGCCAGCAAGGGAACGGACGGGGGGCAGGCCGAGCAGTACTTC.